This is a list of T cell receptor beta chains from one sample in a study of human T cells and chemical hapten exposure. TCRdb ran MiXCR on the RACE reads and lists one entry per CDR3 protein. The sample has under 200,000 distinct CDR3 sequences, 13% to 15% seen once. Sample: whole blood, taken in connection with sensitization to the hapten diphenylcyclopropenone (DPC). The origin of the receptors is a woman younger than 45 with alopecia areata. Some clones in this sample may be carry-over from other donors' samples. CDR3s include the opening cysteine and the closing phenylalanine or tryptophan. The D gene is left open where the match is weak. The size entry is marked missing in some rows and otherwise reads once, few, many or a size class.

V,length,J,D,size,DNA,CDR3
TRBV29-1,12,TRBJ1-2,-,-,TGCAGCGTTGCCGCGGCTCACTATGGCTACACCTTC,CSVAAAHYGYTF
TRBV28,15,TRBJ2-4,TRBD1,few,TGTGCCAGCAGCACACAGGGGTTTGCCAAAAACATTCAGTACTTC,CASSTQGFAKNIQYF
TRBV12-3/TRBV12-4,13,TRBJ1-1,-,many,TGTGCCAGCAGTCTACCTACAAACACTGAAGCTTTCTTT,CASSLPTNTEAFF
TRBV4-3,18,TRBJ1-2,TRBD1,few,TGCGCCAGCAGCCAAGGGACAGGCACACCCACACCCGGCTATGGCTACACCTTC,CASSQGTGTPTPGYGYTF
TRBV7-9,17,TRBJ1-1,-,-,TGTGCCAGCAGCTTAGAACGGCTTGGGCAACTGAACACTGAAGCTTTCTTT,CASSLERLGQLNTEAFF
TRBV4-2,16,TRBJ2-3,-,few,TGTGCCAGCAGCCAAGATTTCCCACTAGCCTCGGATACGCAGTATTTT,CASSQDFPLASDTQYF
TRBV28,14,TRBJ1-1,-,-,TGTGCCAGTAGCGCTCCCGACATGAACACTGAAGCTTTCTTT,CASSAPDMNTEAFF
TRBV20-1,12,TRBJ1-1,-,many,TGCAGTGCTAGGGATCCCTCCACTGAAGCTTTCTTT,CSARDPSTEAFF
TRBV20-1,15,TRBJ1-1,-,few,TGCAGTGCTAGAGATCCGGCAGGAGCATTTCTTGAAGCTTTCTTT,CSARDPAGAFLEAFF
TRBV29-1,14,TRBJ2-7,TRBD1,few,TGCAGCGTTGCGGGACAGGGAACTTCCTACGAGCAGTACTTC,CSVAGQGTSYEQYF
TRBV6-6,14,TRBJ1-6,-,-,TGTGCCAGCAGCGAACTAGGGGGTAATTCACCCCTCCACTTT,CASSELGGNSPLHF
TRBV7-2,16,TRBJ2-5,TRBD2,-,TGTGCCAGCAGCACAAGACTAGCGGGGGGGAAAGAGACCCAGTACTTC,CASSTRLAGGKETQYF
TRBV21-1,19,TRBJ2-7,-,-,TGTGCCAGCAGCAACCCTAGGTTGCAGGGGAAGGGACTCCACTACGAGCAGTACTTC,CASSNPRLQGKGLHYEQYF
TRBV7-2,15,TRBJ2-3,-,-,TGTGCCAGCAGCTCCTCCAGGGCGAGCACAGATACGCAGTATTTT,CASSSSRASTDTQYF
TRBV28,11,TRBJ2-1,-,many,TGTGCCAGCAGTATGAATACGGAGCAGTTCTTC,CASSMNTEQFF
TRBV6-2/TRBV6-3,15,TRBJ2-1,TRBD2,few,TGTGCCAGCAGTTACTCGGCTAGCGGGGGCAATGAGCAGTTCTTC,CASSYSASGGNEQFF
TRBV5-4,15,TRBJ1-1,-,-,TGTGCCAGCAGCTCGGCCGCCCAGAGGAACACTGAAGCTTTCTTT,CASSSAAQRNTEAFF
TRBV12-3/TRBV12-4,16,TRBJ2-1,TRBD2,-,TGTGCCAGCAGTGGCTCACTAGCGGGAGGTTACAATGAGCAGTTCTTC,CASSGSLAGGYNEQFF
TRBV12-3/TRBV12-4,13,TRBJ2-3,-,-,TGTGCCAGCATAAAGAGTGACACAGATACGCAGTATTTT,CASIKSDTDTQYF
TRBV5-1,17,TRBJ1-4,-,-,TGCGCCAGCAGCTTGGAGATTTCAGGGACCAGAATTGGTAAACTGTTTTTT,CASSLEISGTRIGKLFF
TRBV12-5,16,TRBJ1-4,-,few,TGTGCTAGTGGTTTTGGACAGCATACAACTAATGAAAAACTGTTTTTT,CASGFGQHTTNEKLFF
TRBV6-2/TRBV6-3,15,TRBJ2-7,TRBD1,few,TGTGCCAGCAGCCTGGGACAGGGGGGAGCCTACGAGCAGTACTTC,CASSLGQGGAYEQYF
TRBV4-1,16,TRBJ1-3,-,once,TGCGCCACTTCCTCAGCCACCATCTACTCTGGAAACACCATATATTTT,CATSSATIYSGNTIYF
TRBV7-9,15,TRBJ1-2,TRBD1,-,TGTGCCAGCAGCTTAGAGACAGGGCCTTTCTATGGCTACACCTTC,CASSLETGPFYGYTF
TRBV6-2/TRBV6-3,15,TRBJ2-3,TRBD2,many,TGTGCCAGCAGTTACGAGCGGGGGGTCACAGATACGCAGTATTTT,CASSYERGVTDTQYF
TRBV6-6,19,TRBJ1-6,-,once,TGTGCCAGCAGTTACTCAGCCTTAAGCCTTTGGGAAGGGAATTCACCCCTCCACTTT,CASSYSALSLWEGNSPLHF
TRBV7-3,13,TRBJ2-1,-,-,TGTGCCAGCAGTGCATCCCAGGGCAATGAGCAGTTCTTC,CASSASQGNEQFF
TRBV7-2,15,TRBJ2-7,TRBD2,-,TGTGCCAGCAGCTCAGGAGGACTAGCGGGATACGAGCAGTACTTC,CASSSGGLAGYEQYF
TRBV5-1,15,TRBJ2-5,TRBD2,-,TGCGCCAGCAGCCCAGAACTAGCGATCCAAGAGACCCAGTACTTC,CASSPELAIQETQYF
TRBV27,14,TRBJ1-2,-,many,TGTGCCAGCAGTTTTCGGCGGGAGGGGAGCGGCTACACCTTC,CASSFRREGSGYTF
TRBV2,14,TRBJ2-1,TRBD2,few,TGTGCCAGCCTCGGGACTAGCGGGAGTATTGAGCAGTTCTTC,CASLGTSGSIEQFF
TRBV29-1,14,TRBJ2-2,-,few,TGCAGCGTTGCGGGACTGGAAAACACCGGGGAGCTGTTTTTT,CSVAGLENTGELFF
TRBV7-3,14,TRBJ2-1,-,many,TGTGCCAGCAGCCAGCATGGGACATCTGTTGAGCAGTTCTTC,CASSQHGTSVEQFF
TRBV5-1,17,TRBJ2-1,TRBD2,-,TGCGCCAGCAGCCCCTCACCTACTAGCGGAGTCTACAATGAGCAGTTCTTC,CASSPSPTSGVYNEQFF
TRBV5-1,13,TRBJ2-7,-,-,TGCGCCAGCAGCTTAAACGTTTGGGGCGAGCAGTACTTC,CASSLNVWGEQYF
TRBV29-1,14,TRBJ2-1,TRBD2,many,TGCAGCGTTGTATCTAGCGGGAGGGCCCATGAGCAGTTCTTC,CSVVSSGRAHEQFF
TRBV29-1,16,TRBJ1-2,-,-,TGCAGCGTTGAAGATTCGCGACGCCAGAATAACTATGGCTACACCTTC,CSVEDSRRQNNYGYTF
TRBV28,13,TRBJ1-2,TRBD1,many,TGTGCCAGCAGTTCCACAGGGGGCGATGGCTACACCTTC,CASSSTGGDGYTF
TRBV27,14,TRBJ2-2,TRBD1,few,TGTGCCAGCAGTATACACAGGGGAACCGGGGAGCTGTTTTTT,CASSIHRGTGELFF
TRBV6-2/TRBV6-3,13,TRBJ1-1,-,many,TGTGCCAGCAGGATCAGGACGAACACTGAAGCTTTCTTT,CASRIRTNTEAFF
TRBV14,12,TRBJ2-2,-,many,TGTGCCAGCAGCCTAGTCCCCGGGGAGCTGTTTTTT,CASSLVPGELFF
TRBV12-3/TRBV12-4,14,TRBJ1-5,-,-,TGTGCCAGCAGTTTTGACGGGTTCAATCAGCCCCAGCATTTT,CASSFDGFNQPQHF
TRBV28,13,TRBJ2-5,-,few,TGTGCCAGCAGCCTTGACAGTAGTAAGACCCAGTACTTC,CASSLDSSKTQYF
TRBV28,17,TRBJ2-2,-,many,TGTGCCAGCAGTTCCCGTCTCTCAAGGTTTGAGGCCGGGGAGCTGTTTTTT,CASSSRLSRFEAGELFF
TRBV29-1,13,TRBJ1-1,-,-,TGCAGCACCCGGAGGGGGGAGAGCACTGAAGCTTTCTTT,CSTRRGESTEAFF
TRBV28,15,TRBJ2-3,-,many,TGTGCCAGCAGTTTAGCCACCCCGGGGACAGATACGCAGTATTTT,CASSLATPGTDTQYF
TRBV2,14,TRBJ2-3,-,few,TGTGCCAGCAGGACCCTTCGGCGCACAGATACGCAGTATTTT,CASRTLRRTDTQYF
TRBV9,16,TRBJ2-3,TRBD2,few,TGTGCCAGCAGCGCGGGGACTAGCGGGAGTAGTGATACGCAGTATTTT,CASSAGTSGSSDTQYF
TRBV10-3,13,TRBJ1-5,-,-,TGTGCCATCACTCAGGGTGGTAATCAGCCCCAGCATTTT,CAITQGGNQPQHF